The present T cell receptor beta chain was sequenced within a study of a mutant IDH1 vaccine in newly diagnosed glioma. Study observations and caveats: No link was apparently found between pseudoprogression and changes in top peripheral T cell clonotypes.

This CDR3 region has 12 residues. Germline V lookup: CDR1 SNHLY, CDR2 FYNNEI. V gave up 4 bases and J gave up 5 bases, with 8 bases separating them. Time point here: week 11, during vaccination. Doses consisted of 300 ug of mutant IDH1 20-mer peptide each, paired with topical imiquimod. Notes on this clone: What it recognizes is unknown.

The method was immunoSEQ multiplex PCR; TCRdb's version includes in-frame clones alone and lacks a portion of them. This sample has tens of thousands of clones; 60% to 80% occur once, and the top ten carry roughly 9.5%. This chain joins TRBV2 and TRBJ1-1, with D uncertain. The sample in question was PBMCs, obtained from a glioma patient whose treatment included an IDH1 peptide vaccine. This clonotype was sampled from a woman aged 18 to 35 with glioma. CDR3 residues: CASSVEGTEAFF. The CDR3 nucleotides read TGTGCCAGCAGTGTGGAGGGAACTGAAGCTTTCTTT.